These T cell receptor beta chains were read from a single sample in a study of blood T cells in healthy people across ages. TCRdb independently ran MiXCR on the 5' RACE reads; one entry per CDR3 protein. This repertoire shows 730,000 or so distinct CDR3 sequences, about 43% found once; its top ten account for about 30%. The sample was blood. Receptors were obtained from a man older than 75 in good health. The CDR3 runs from the conserved cysteine through the conserved F or W. The D gene is left open where the match is weak. Rows give clone size only sometimes, using once, few, many, or a class for an expanded clone.

- | few | TRBJ2-7 | TRBV29-1 | TGCAGCGTTACGGGCCATGAGCAGTACTTC | CSVTGHEQYF
- | - | TRBJ2-6 | TRBV20-1 | TGCAGTGCTAGAAAGGCGGGGAGTCTATCTGGGGCCAACGTCCTGACTTTC | CSARKAGSLSGANVLTF
- | few | TRBJ2-3 | TRBV7-2 | TGTGCCAGCAGCTTAGGAGGGGTTTCGCCCAGCACAGATACGCAGTATTTT | CASSLGGVSPSTDTQYF
- | - | TRBJ2-3 | TRBV20-1 | TGCAGTGCTAGAGAGGAGGCGGCTGGGGGCAATACGCAGTATTTT | CSAREEAAGGNTQYF
- | few | TRBJ1-5 | TRBV7-2 | TGTGCCAGCAGCCCCTATGCGGTTAATCAGCCCCAGCATTTT | CASSPYAVNQPQHF
TRBD1 | - | TRBJ2-1 | TRBV29-1 | TGCAGCGTTGAGCTGACAGGGGGGACGTACAATGGGCAGTTCTTC | CSVELTGGTYNGQFF
TRBD1 | once | TRBJ2-1 | TRBV11-1 | TGTGCCAGCTGCCATTACCTCGGGACAGGGGGAGGAGGGATCGTTTACAATGAGCAGTTCTTC | CASCHYLGTGGGGIVYNEQFF
- | - | TRBJ1-2 | TRBV20-1 | TGCAGTGCTACCCAACAGGCGAGGAACTATGGCTACACCTTC | CSATQQARNYGYTF
- | - | TRBJ1-6 | TRBV4-3 | TGCGCCAGCAGCCAAGAGTCGGGAAGCTCCTATAATTCACCCCTCCACTTT | CASSQESGSSYNSPLHF
TRBD2 | - | TRBJ2-6 | TRBV6-2/TRBV6-3 | TGTGCCAGCAGTCCCCCTCGAGCGGGGGCTGGGGCCAACGTCCTGACTTTC | CASSPPRAGAGANVLTF
TRBD2 | - | TRBJ2-3 | TRBV20-1 | TGCAGTGCTAGCGACTCCGGAACAGCGGGAGACATAGATACGCAGTATTTT | CSASDSGTAGDIDTQYF
- | - | TRBJ2-3 | TRBV7-2 | TGTGCCAGCAGCTTAATGACCTATACAGATACGCAGTATTTT | CASSLMTYTDTQYF
TRBD1 | - | TRBJ2-3 | TRBV12-3/TRBV12-4 | TGTGCCAGCAGTTTTGGGACAGGGGGCGCGGATACGCAGTATTTT | CASSFGTGGADTQYF
- | - | TRBJ2-1 | TRBV7-3 | TGTGCCAGCAGCCCTGACAGGAACAATGAGCAGTTCTTC | CASSPDRNNEQFF
- | - | TRBJ2-3 | TRBV28 | TGTGCCTCCGGGAGTTCCGCAGATACGCAGTATTTT | CASGSSADTQYF
- | - | TRBJ2-1 | TRBV6-2/TRBV6-3 | TGTACCAGCAGTCCCGCCGAGACCCAGTTCTTC | CTSSPAETQFF
- | - | TRBJ2-1 | TRBV6-5 | TGTGCCAGCAGCAAGAGCAGGAGCTCCTACAATGAGCAGTTCTTC | CASSKSRSSYNEQFF
- | - | TRBJ2-1 | TRBV7-2 | TGTGCCAGCAGCTTGGACCAGTACAATGAGCAGTTCTTC | CASSLDQYNEQFF
TRBD1 | - | TRBJ1-2 | TRBV18 | TGTGCCAGCTCACCGGAACAGGGGAACTATGGCCACACCTTC | CASSPEQGNYGHTF